The 23 T cell receptor beta chains below were found in one sample sequenced in a study of blood T cell repertoires in COVID-19. The method was immunoSEQ multiplex PCR; TCRdb's version includes in-frame clones alone and lacks a portion of them. The sample has approximately 340,000 clones, approximately 88% seen once. The sample taken for sequencing was peripheral blood. These receptors were obtained from a man in his thirties or forties with COVID-19, enrolled during active disease.

V usage is TRBV9 and J usage is TRBJ2-3; D not resolved. Germline CDR1 SGDLS, CDR2 YYNGEE. V lost 2 bases and J 2 bases, leaving 9 bases between the germline ends. The CDR3 runs 14 residues. The CDR3: CASSVMTNTDTQYF. In DNA, the CDR3 is TGTGCCAGCAGCGTCATGACAAACACAGATACGCAGTATTTT.

The rearrangement links TRBV3-1 (or the pseudogene TRBV3-2) to TRBJ2-7; 10 bases align to TRBD2. Germline assignment: CDR1 LGHDT and CDR2 YNNKEL (reference sequence). CDR3 length: 16 residues. J gave up 2 bases and V 1 base, and 5 bases lay outside the gene matches. CDR3 residues: CASSQASGRGTYEQYF. The DNA for the CDR3 is TGTGCCAGCAGCCAAGCCAGCGGGAGGGGTACCTACGAGCAGTACTTC.

V is TRBV28 and J is TRBJ1-1, with D possibly matching TRBD1 (5 bases). The germline CDR1 and CDR2 sequences are MDHEN and SYDVKM. V dropped 6 bases and J dropped 4 bases, with 12 bases sitting between them. The CDR3 consists of 13 residues. CDR3 loop: CASSAGFTTEAFF. In DNA form, the CDR3 reads TGTGCCAGCAGCGCAGGGTTTACCACTGAAGCTTTCTTT.

This rearrangement joins TRBV7-3 to TRBJ2-1; 8 bases match TRBD1. The CDR3 is 17 amino acids. The trim removed 5 bases at V and 3 bases at J, leaving 12 bases unmatched. Germline lookup yields CDR1 SGHTA and CDR2 FQGTGA. The CDR3 nucleotides are TGTGCCAGCAGCACTAACCCGGACAGGGAATACTACAATGAGCAGTTCTTC. Translation: CASSTNPDREYYNEQFF. The entire variable domain, with the rest obtained from reference TRBV7-3 and TRBJ2-1, is as follows: GAGVSQTPSNKVTEKGKYVELRCDPISGHTALYWYRQSLGQGPEFLIYFQGTGAADDSGLPNDRFFAVRPEGSVSTLKIQRTERGDSAVYLCASSTNPDREYYNEQFFGPGTRLTVL.

The CDR3 loop reads CASSPKTAHTGELFF. CDR3 sequence (DNA): TGTGCCAGCTCACCAAAGACAGCACACACCGGGGAGCTGTTTTTT. This sequence joins TRBV18 and TRBJ2-2; D is possibly TRBD1 (5 bases). The germline V gene encodes CDR1 KGHSH and CDR2 LQKENI. V was trimmed by 2 bases and J by 3 bases, leaving 10 bases between them. The CDR3 covers 15 residues.

The V call is TRBV5-1, the J call TRBJ1-2; the D gene is possibly TRBD1 (5 bases). Trimming stripped 0 bases from V and 7 bases from J, with 13 bases between. The germline V gene encodes CDR1 SGHRS and CDR2 YFSETQ. The CDR3 runs 14 residues. CDR3 protein: CASSLDKGLGGYTF. As DNA, the CDR3 is TGCGCCAGCAGCTTGGACAAGGGGCTAGGTGGCTACACCTTC.

Remarks on this clone: The sample holds other DNA sequences that translate to the same CDR3. The rearrangement links TRBV9 to TRBJ2-3, with D hard to call. This CDR3 has 14 amino acids. V gave up 2 bases and J gave up 1 base, with 8 bases separating them. Per the germline V gene, CDR1 is SGDLS and CDR2 is YYNGEE. CDR3 protein: CASSVVTGTDTQYF. The CDR3 nucleotides read TGTGCCAGCAGCGTTGTTACAGGCACAGATACGCAGTATTTT.

The count of this clone is one. J is TRBJ1-5 and V is TRBV2; TRBD1 matches at 7 bases. Germline values: CDR1 SNHLY, CDR2 FYNNEI. Trimming took 4 bases from V and 4 from J; bases not matched to a gene: 7. The CDR3 runs 15 residues. CDR3 residues: CASSAQGPENQPQHF. CDR3 coding DNA: TGTGCCAGCAGTGCACAGGGGCCCGAGAATCAGCCCCAGCATTTT.

The chain couples TRBV4-2 to TRBJ2-7; 7 bases line up with TRBD1. The ends lost 4 bases at V and 7 bases at J; junction bases unmatched: 13. CDR3 size: 15 residues. The germline V gene encodes CDR1 LGHNA and CDR2 YNFKEQ. CDR3: CASSRLQGYLGEQYF. CDR3 DNA sequence: TGTGCCAGCAGCCGATTACAGGGGTATCTCGGAGAGCAGTACTTC.

A word on this clone: This CDR3 is also generated by other DNA sequences in the sample. CDR3 amino acids: CASSTGKNTEAFF. The DNA for the CDR3 is TGTGCCAGCAGTACCGGGAAGAACACTGAAGCTTTCTTT. The chain recombines TRBV12-3 or TRBV12-4 with TRBJ1-1; D is unresolved. This CDR3 has 13 residues. The V and J ends lost 5 bases and 1 base respectively, with 8 bases between them.

The chain is built from TRBV19 and TRBJ1-6; TRBD1 aligns across 8 bases. This CDR3 is 17 amino acids long. Germline lookup yields CDR1 LNHDA and CDR2 SQIVND (reference sequence). Trimming cost V 6 bases and J 9 bases; bases outside gene matches: 16. The CDR3 nucleotides read TGTGCCAGTAGCCCAGGGGGCGGGGATCCGGCTAGTTCACCCCTCCACTTT. Translated: CASSPGGGDPASSPLHF.

This sequence joins TRBV7-9 and TRBJ2-1, with D perhaps matching TRBD2 (5 bases). Trimming took 3 bases from V and 0 from J, leaving 9 bases between them. CDR1 is SEHNR and CDR2 is FQNEAQ in the germline V gene (reference sequence). The CDR3 contains 15 residues. CDR3 nucleotide sequence: TGTGCCAGCAGCTTTACGGGAAGCTCCTACAATGAGCAGTTCTTC. Its protein product is CASSFTGSSYNEQFF. Looking up the rest from reference TRBV7-9 and TRBJ2-1 gives the full variable domain: DTGVSQNPRHKITKRGQNVTFRCDPISEHNRLYWYRQTLGQGPEFLTYFQNEAQLEKSRLLSDRFSAERPKGSFSTLEIQRTEQGDSAMYLCASSFTGSSYNEQFFGPGTRLTVL.

The V call is TRBV9, the J call TRBJ2-2; 14 bases line up with TRBD2. Germline values: CDR1 SGDLS, CDR2 YYNGEE. The junction had 8 bases not matched to a gene; V was cut back by 2 bases and J by 5 bases. The CDR3 contains 18 residues. CDR3 sequence (DNA): TGTGCCAGCAGCGTTACCGGACTAGCGGGAGGCGCGACCGGGGAGCTGTTTTTT. Amino acid sequence: CASSVTGLAGGATGELFF.

The genes are TRBV11-2 and TRBJ2-7; TRBD1 aligns across 9 bases. J lost 3 bases, V lost 5 bases, and 5 bases had no gene match. CDR1 SGHAT and CDR2 FQNNGV come from the germline V gene. CDR3 length: 14 residues. In DNA form, the CDR3 reads TGTGCCAGCAGCCCCCGGGACAGGGTCTACGAGCAGTACTTC. Translation gives CASSPRDRVYEQYF.

This clone has more than one count but fewer than ten. The V and J genes are TRBV30 and TRBJ2-7; 12 nucleotides match TRBD2. The CDR3 has 15 residues. The germline V gene has CDR1 GTSNPN and CDR2 SVGIG (reference sequence). Germline trimming cut 7 bases from V and 0 bases from J; bases unmatched to any gene: 7. CDR3 protein: CALRTSGASSYEQYF. The CDR3 DNA sequence: TGTGCCTTAAGGACTAGCGGGGCGAGCTCCTACGAGCAGTACTTC.

This chain joins TRBV10-3 and TRBJ2-7; 9 bases agree with TRBD1. The V and J ends lost 10 bases and 6 bases, in that order; junction bases with no gene match: 10. The CDR3 totals 13 residues. CDR1 and CDR2 (germline): ENHRY, SYGVKD. CDR3 nucleotides: TGTGCCACCAACCCTACAGGGGGCGCCGAGCAGTACTTC. It codes for CATNPTGGAEQYF.

V gene TRBV15 combines with J gene TRBJ1-1, with 7 bases fitting TRBD1. V shed 1 base, J shed 2 bases, and the junction held 7 bases outside the gene matches. There are 16 residues in the CDR3. Germline V gene sequence: CDR1 LNHNV, CDR2 YYDKDF (reference sequence). CDR3 region: CATSRGRRGANTEAFF. The CDR3 DNA reads as TGTGCCACCAGCAGAGGGCGCAGGGGGGCTAACACTGAAGCTTTCTTT.

This clone came up a few times. This chain connects TRBV18 to TRBJ2-1; TRBD2 matches at 9 bases. Per the germline V gene, CDR1 is KGHSH and CDR2 is LQKENI. The CDR3 sequence is 15 residues long. V was clipped by 3 bases and J by 2 bases; unmatched bases: 2. The CDR3 DNA reads TGTGCCAGCTCACCGAGCGGGGGGACCTACAATGAGCAGTTCTTC. Encoded protein: CASSPSGGTYNEQFF.

The chain carries TRBV7-8 and TRBJ2-6; 7 nucleotides align to TRBD1. The J segment lost 2 bases and the V segment lost 3 bases, leaving 1 base of the junction unmatched. This CDR3 has 15 residues. Germline assignment: CDR1 SGHVS and CDR2 FQNEAQ. The CDR3 reads CASSLQGAGANVLTF. CDR3 nucleotides: TGTGCCAGCAGCTTGCAGGGGGCTGGGGCCAACGTCCTGACTTTC.

V gene TRBV27 combines with J gene TRBJ2-1; 7 bases match TRBD1. The CDR3 sequence is 13 residues long. Looked up from germline, CDR1 is MNHEY and CDR2 is SMNVEV (reference sequence). With V trimmed by 5 bases and J by 7 bases, 5 bases remained unmatched. The CDR3 DNA reads TGTGCCAGCAGTCCCTGGACAGGAAATGAGCAGTTCTTC. Amino acid sequence: CASSPWTGNEQFF.

V and J are TRBV6-6 and TRBJ1-1; 7 bases line up with TRBD1. There are 14 residues in the CDR3. From germline, CDR1 is MNHNY and CDR2 SVGAGI (reference sequence). The V gene end was trimmed by 1 base and the J gene end by 6 bases; junction bases not matched to a gene: 5. The CDR3 sequence is CASSYFPRGSEAFF. In DNA form, the CDR3 reads TGTGCCAGCAGTTACTTTCCCAGGGGGTCTGAAGCTTTCTTT.

This chain links TRBV6-4 with TRBJ2-2, with D possibly being TRBD2 (5 bases). In germline, CDR1 is MRHNA, CDR2 SNTAGT. The CDR3 sequence is 16 residues long. The V end was cut by 6 bases, the J end by 1 base, with 15 bases between. CDR3 protein: CASSAEGSGNTGELFF. CDR3 coding DNA: TGTGCCAGCAGCGCCGAGGGCAGCGGGAACACCGGGGAGCTGTTTTTT.

In its sample, this clone was seen once. The chain has TRBV9 and TRBJ2-7; 8 bases are a match to TRBD2. V lost 0 bases, J lost 6 bases, and 20 bases stayed unmatched. This CDR3 has 19 amino acids. Per the germline V gene, CDR1 is SGDLS and CDR2 is YYNGEE. The CDR3 nucleotides are TGTGCCAGCAGCGTAGCCCCCGGGGCCGCCGGGACTAGGTCTTCCGAGCAGTACTTC. Translation gives CASSVAPGAAGTRSSEQYF.